Below are 29 T cell receptor beta chains sequenced from a single sample in a study of cytomegalovirus exposure and HLA in healthy donors. Profiling relied on immunoSEQ multiplex PCR, and the TCRdb table lists in-frame clones only, not all of them. The sample shows a few hundred thousand clones, approximately 83% of them seen only once. The sequenced material came from PBMCs. These receptors all come from a woman aged 30 to 39 in good health and CMV-seropositive.

The chain is built from TRBV10-3 and TRBJ2-7, with a tentative D call TRBD2 (6 bases). Trimming removed 3 bases at V and 1 base at J, with 10 bases between. This CDR3 is built from 14 residues. CDR1 is ENHRY and CDR2 is SYGVKD in the germline V gene. DNA of the CDR3: TGTGCCATCAGTGACGGGGCGGGATCCTACGAGCAGTACTTC. Translation: CAISDGAGSYEQYF.

V gene TRBV5-6 combines with J gene TRBJ1-1; TRBD1 might be the D (6 bases). Germline CDR1 and CDR2: SGHDT and YYEEEE. Trimming took off 6 bases at V and 0 bases at J, with 12 bases between the two ends. CDR3 length: 14 residues. The CDR3 is CASTRGALNTEAFF. CDR3 coding DNA: TGTGCCAGCACAAGGGGGGCGTTGAACACTGAAGCTTTCTTT.

The J gene is TRBJ2-5, the V gene TRBV5-1, with a tentative D call TRBD1 (6 bases). The CDR3 consists of 14 residues. The germline gives CDR1 SGHRS, CDR2 YFSETQ. V lost 6 bases and J 3 bases, leaving 15 bases between the germline ends. The CDR3 spells CASTPPGVEETQYF. CDR3 DNA: TGCGCCAGCACTCCGCCAGGGGTGGAAGAGACCCAGTACTTC.

The rearrangement links TRBV9 to TRBJ2-2, with D unresolved. Looked up from germline, CDR1 is SGDLS and CDR2 is YYNGEE. The length of the CDR3 is 17 residues. Trimming stripped 4 bases from V and 6 bases from J, with 22 bases between. In nucleotides, the CDR3 is TGTGCCAGCAGCCCCCGTTTCGTCTGGACGGTCCCCGGGGAGCTGTTTTTT. Translating gives CASSPRFVWTVPGELFF.

This chain connects TRBV27 to TRBJ2-7; 8 nucleotides line up with TRBD1. The germline V gene has CDR1 MNHEY and CDR2 SMNVEV (reference sequence). V lost 3 bases and J lost 0; bases outside the gene matches: 7. This CDR3 region has 16 residues. CDR3 DNA sequence: TGTGCCAGCAGTTTTTTGGACAGGGCTAGCTCCTACGAGCAGTACTTC. It encodes CASSFLDRASSYEQYF.

V usage is TRBV5-1 and J usage is TRBJ2-2; D is possibly TRBD2 (6 bases). The CDR3 runs to 14 residues. V lost 1 base and J lost 6, with 10 bases in between. The germline V gene encodes CDR1 SGHRS and CDR2 YFSETQ. CDR3 region: CASSLSSEAGELFF. Written as DNA, the CDR3 is TGCGCCAGCAGCTTGTCTAGCGAGGCCGGGGAGCTGTTTTTT.

As for this clone: The identical CDR3 is also encoded by other nucleotide sequences in the sample. This chain links TRBV5-1 with TRBJ2-1, with D perhaps assigned TRBD1 or TRBD2 (5 bases each). The CDR3 sequence is 15 residues long. CDR1 SGHRS and CDR2 YFSETQ come from the germline V gene. Between the trimmed V and J ends, which lost 1 base and 5 bases, there was a span of 13 bases. The CDR3 region has the DNA TGCGCCAGCAGCTTGTTAGCGCCACAGGACAATGAGCAGTTCTTC. This encodes CASSLLAPQDNEQFF.

This clone came up a few times. The J gene is TRBJ2-1, the V gene TRBV29-1; the match to TRBD1 covers 7 bases. The CDR3 consists of 15 residues. CDR1 and CDR2 from the germline V gene are SQVTM and ANQGSEA. The ends lost 5 bases at V and 0 bases at J; junction bases unmatched: 7. The CDR3 DNA is TGCAGCGTTATGACAGGGCCTAGCTCCTACAATGAGCAGTTCTTC. It codes for CSVMTGPSSYNEQFF.

The V gene is TRBV6-5, the J gene TRBJ1-2; unclear D gene. The CDR3 spans 12 residues. V lost 6 bases to trimming and J lost 8 bases, with 13 bases between them. CDR1 is MNHEY, CDR2 SVGAGI, per germline. CDR3 sequence reads: CASRPLPGGYTF. In DNA, the CDR3 is TGTGCCAGCAGACCACTACCGGGGGGCTACACCTTC.

Comments on this clone: A read error may account for a junction end that differs from germline. The V and J genes are TRBV7-7 and TRBJ2-5, with a tentative D call TRBD2 (5 bases). CDR3 length: 14 amino acids. Germline V gene lookup returns CDR1 SSHAT and CDR2 FNYEAQ (reference sequence). The CDR3 sequence: CASSTGIYQETQYF. The CDR3 region has the DNA TGTGCTAGCAGCACCGGGATTTACCAAGAGACCCAGTACTTC.

The gene calls are TRBV13 and TRBJ2-1; 9 bases are shared with TRBD2. Germline CDR1 PRHDT, CDR2 FYEKMQ (reference sequence). Trimming took 5 bases from V and 7 from J; bases not matched to a gene: 6. This CDR3 comprises 14 residues. DNA for the CDR3: TGTGCCAGCAGCCATAGCGGGAGTGTTAATGAGCAGTTCTTC. This codes for CASSHSGSVNEQFF.

V and J are TRBV4-2 and TRBJ2-7; D is perhaps TRBD2 (6 bases). This CDR3 has 16 residues. Per germline, CDR1 LGHNA and CDR2 YNFKEQ. V was shortened by 0 bases and J by 4 bases, with 16 bases between the two germline ends. The CDR3 here is CASSQEFSGSLYEQYF. The CDR3 DNA sequence: TGTGCCAGCAGCCAAGAGTTTAGCGGCTCATTATACGAGCAGTACTTC.

The chain recombines TRBV11-1 with TRBJ1-1; tentative D call: TRBD1 (5 bases). V shed 5 bases and J shed 7 bases, with 14 bases lying between them. The CDR3 runs to 13 residues. Germline CDR1 SGHAT, CDR2 FQDESV (reference sequence). The CDR3 sequence: CASSPPGGFEAFF. The CDR3 DNA reads as TGTGCCAGCAGCCCACCCGGGGGATTTGAAGCTTTCTTT.

The rearrangement joins TRBV5-1 to TRBJ2-5; a possible D gene is TRBD2 (5 bases). The CDR3 totals 13 residues. Trimming removed 0 bases from V and 5 bases from J, with 8 bases in between. CDR1 is SGHRS and CDR2 is YFSETQ in the germline V gene. The CDR3 spells CASSLASGETQYF. In DNA, the CDR3 is TGCGCCAGCAGCTTGGCTTCGGGGGAGACCCAGTACTTC.

About this clone itself: The junction departs from germline at one end; a sequencing error may be responsible. This chain uses TRBV9 with TRBJ1-2, with D uncertain. Germline V gene data show CDR1 as SGDLS and CDR2 as YYNGEE. CDR3 length: 14 residues. CDR3 region: CASSVDEPQSGYTF. As DNA, the CDR3 is TGTGCCAGTAGCGTCGACGAACCCCAAAGTGGCTACACCTTC. The full variable domain, rest sourced from reference TRBV9 and TRBJ1-2, is DSGVTQTPKHLITATGQRVTLRCSPRSGDLSVYWYQQSLDQGLQFLIQYYNGEERAKGNILERFSAQQFPDLHSELNLSSLELGDSALYFCASSVDEPQSGYTFGSGTRLTVV.

As to this clone: One junction end does not reproduce the germline sequence, and a read error may be involved. The CDR3 sequence: CASSAVLGQWEPQHF. DNA for the CDR3: TGTGCTAGCAGCGCCGTCTTGGGTCAGTGGGAGCCCCAGCATTTT. V gene TRBV7-7 combines with J gene TRBJ1-5; no definite D call. The CDR3 extends over 15 amino acids. Germline V gene lookup returns CDR1 SSHAT and CDR2 FNYEAQ (reference sequence).

The CDR3 DNA sequence: TGTGCCAGCAGTCTCCCCCTACACGGATATGGCTACACCTTC. Amino acids: CASSLPLHGYGYTF. The chain recombines TRBV28 with TRBJ1-2; no firm D call. Trimming left V 5 bases short and J 5 bases short, with 15 bases between. The CDR3 length is 14 residues. Germline CDR1 and CDR2: MDHEN and SYDVKM.

The gene calls are TRBV30 and TRBJ1-1; D might be TRBD1 (6 bases). Trimming pared 3 bases from V and 1 base from J, leaving 9 bases between. The CDR3 is 13 amino acids. CDR1 is GTSNPN, CDR2 SVGIG, per germline (reference sequence). The CDR3 spells CAWSLTGNTEAFF. CDR3 DNA: TGTGCCTGGAGCCTGACAGGGAACACTGAAGCTTTCTTT.

The chain uses TRBV28 and TRBJ1-2; the match to TRBD1 covers 7 bases. The CDR3 has 13 amino acids. Germline V gives CDR1 MDHEN, CDR2 SYDVKM. J gave up 4 bases and V 6 bases, and 5 bases lay outside the gene matches. The CDR3 protein is CASSAGGGYGYTF. In DNA form, the CDR3 reads TGTGCCAGCAGCGCAGGGGGTGGCTATGGCTACACCTTC.

This clone was seen only once. This chain joins TRBV28 and TRBJ2-1; 9 bases align to TRBD1. V shed 6 bases and J 9 bases; nucleotides not matched to a gene: 12. The germline V gene encodes CDR1 MDHEN and CDR2 SYDVKM. The CDR3 is made up of 15 amino acids. CDR3 protein: CASRSRQGVSREQFF. The CDR3 nucleotides read TGTGCCAGCAGATCCCGACAGGGGGTCTCGCGTGAGCAGTTCTTC.

This clone has just one count. This sequence joins TRBV4-1 and TRBJ2-1; D is undetermined. CDR3 size: 14 residues. Germline CDR1 is MGHRA and CDR2 is YSYEKL. V lost 1 base to trimming and J lost 8 bases, with 12 bases between them. For the CDR3, the DNA is TGCGCCAGCAGCCAAGTAAGACATAACGATGAGCAGTTCTTC. Translated: CASSQVRHNDEQFF.

The chain couples TRBV27 to TRBJ1-5; D possibly corresponds to TRBD1 (5 bases). V was shortened by 7 bases and J by 3 bases, with 28 bases between the two germline ends. CDR3 size: 19 residues. CDR1 MNHEY and CDR2 SMNVEV come from the germline V gene (reference sequence). CDR3 sequence (DNA): TGTGCCAGCAAGAAAGTAGGTTTCGGGGGAGTGGCTCACAATCAGCCCCAGCATTTT. Its protein is CASKKVGFGGVAHNQPQHF.

The rearrangement links TRBV4-1 to TRBJ1-1; D not resolved. CDR3 length: 11 amino acids. Trimming took off 3 bases at V and 10 bases at J, with 9 bases between the two ends. Germline-derived CDR1 and CDR2 are MGHRA and YSYEKL. The DNA of the CDR3 is TGCGCCAGCAGCCAGAATCAGAGAGCTTTCTTT. Its protein product is CASSQNQRAFF.

The chain uses TRBV7-9 and TRBJ1-4, with D perhaps matching TRBD1 (5 bases). The V end was cut by 5 bases, the J end by 10 bases, with 20 bases between. This CDR3 region has 15 residues. Germline assignment: CDR1 SEHNR and CDR2 FQNEAQ (reference sequence). CDR3 DNA sequence: TGTGCCAGCAGCCCCCCAAACGGACAAAAAGGAAAACTGTTTTTT. Its protein is CASSPPNGQKGKLFF.

This clone was observed once. The chain carries TRBV13 and TRBJ2-3, with 8 bases aligning to TRBD2. The CDR3 is 15 amino acids. Per the germline V gene, CDR1 is PRHDT and CDR2 is FYEKMQ (reference sequence). The J segment lost 5 bases and the V segment lost 5 bases, leaving 9 bases of the junction unmatched. As DNA, the CDR3 is TGTGCCAGCAGCCCCGGGGGGGCGCGGAAAGATACGCAGTATTTT. Its translation: CASSPGGARKDTQYF.

V gene TRBV25-1 combines with J gene TRBJ2-5; 8 bases map to TRBD1. In germline, CDR1 is MGHDK, CDR2 SYGVNS. The trim removed 6 bases at V and 4 bases at J, leaving 4 bases unmatched. CDR3 size: 13 residues. In DNA, the CDR3 is TGTGCCAGCAGGCTACAGGGGGGAGAGACCCAGTACTTC. Translating gives CASRLQGGETQYF.

The V call is TRBV11-2, the J call TRBJ2-1, with D perhaps being TRBD1 or TRBD2 (5 bases each). The length of the CDR3 is 12 residues. Trimming took off 3 bases at V and 9 bases at J, with 9 bases between the two ends. Germline V lookup: CDR1 SGHAT, CDR2 FQNNGV. CDR3 nucleotides: TGTGCCAGCAGCTTGTACGGGGCTGAGCAGTTCTTC. Residues: CASSLYGAEQFF.

The CDR3 reads CASSPPVGTYEQYF. DNA for the CDR3: TGTGCCAGCTCACCACCGGTAGGGACCTACGAGCAGTACTTC. The rearrangement joins TRBV18 to TRBJ2-7; no definite D call. The V end lost 0 bases, the J end lost 2 bases, and 8 bases lay between the germline ends. The CDR3 loop spans 14 amino acids. The germline CDR1 and CDR2 sequences are KGHSH and LQKENI.

The rearrangement joins TRBV18 to TRBJ1-2, with D uncertain. Looked up from germline, CDR1 is KGHSH and CDR2 is LQKENI. V lost 2 bases and J 14 bases, leaving 21 bases between the germline ends. This CDR3 is built from 14 residues. CDR3 sequence reads: CASSPGAQADPRTF. Written as DNA, the CDR3 is TGTGCCAGCTCACCAGGAGCGCAGGCGGATCCAAGGACCTTC.